The 5 T cell receptor beta chains given below trace back to one sample, sequenced in a study of OX40 agonist ivuxolimab in advanced cancers. Clones were read by immunoSEQ multiplex PCR, and TCRdb kept only the in-frame ones, dropping some. The sample carries 45,000 to 60,000 clones, 85% to 90% recorded once. The sequenced sample was CD4+ or CD8+ T cells sorted from blood, obtained in a trial of the OX40 agonist ivuxolimab. These receptors were obtained from an adult with an advanced solid tumor such as melanoma, head and neck, liver or kidney cancer.

The CDR3 DNA sequence: TGCGCCAGCAGCCTCGGCCGGGGGGCGAGTCAGCCCCAGCATTTT. It is translated as CASSLGRGASQPQHF. The V call is TRBV4-1, the J call TRBJ1-5; perhaps TRBD1 as D (6 bases). Trimming took 4 bases from V and 6 from J, leaving 16 bases between them. From germline, CDR1 is MGHRA and CDR2 YSYEKL. This CDR3 contains 15 residues.

This chain uses TRBV4-3 with TRBJ2-1; maybe TRBD2 (5 bases). The CDR3 has 17 residues. From germline, CDR1 is LGHNA and CDR2 YSLEER. V lost 0 bases and J lost 1, with 13 bases in between. CDR3 DNA sequence: TGCGCCAGCAGCCAAGATCCCAGCGGCACGTCCTACAATGAGCAGTTCTTC. It codes for CASSQDPSGTSYNEQFF.

The chain has TRBV5-8 and TRBJ2-7; D call uncertain. Germline lookup yields CDR1 SGHTS and CDR2 YDEGEE. The CDR3 runs to 13 residues. Trimming removed 0 bases at V and 3 bases at J, with 7 bases between. CDR3 sequence reads: CASSLVPFYEQYF. The CDR3 region has the DNA TGTGCCAGCAGCTTGGTTCCCTTCTACGAGCAGTACTTC.

The V and J genes are TRBV11-1 and TRBJ2-5; D is undetermined. Germline V gene sequence: CDR1 SGHAT, CDR2 FQDESV (reference sequence). V lost 2 bases to trimming and J lost 1 base, with 8 bases between them. There are 14 residues in the CDR3. The CDR3 loop is CASSLRTVQETQYF. The DNA for the CDR3 is TGTGCCAGCAGCTTAAGAACAGTCCAAGAGACCCAGTACTTC.

The rearrangement links TRBV4-3 to TRBJ1-2; maybe TRBD1 (5 bases). The CDR3 loop spans 14 amino acids. V lost 3 bases, J lost 3 bases, and 11 bases lay in between. CDR1 and CDR2 (germline): LGHNA, YSLEER. This CDR3 is CASSQGGLDYGYTF. In DNA form, the CDR3 reads TGCGCCAGCAGCCAGGGGGGACTGGACTATGGCTACACCTTC.